This T cell receptor beta chain was retrieved from a study of T cells after yellow fever vaccination. The V segment lost 2 bases and the J segment 2 bases; nucleotides outside the gene matches: 2. This CDR3 has 14 residues. Germline V gene data show CDR1 as SGHDT and CDR2 as YYEEEE. General observations from the study: In post-booster samples, most primary-vaccination clones reappeared (just under 98% CD4, around 87% CD8). The secondary response was weaker, and its peak arrived faster, on day 5 versus 15. High-abundance clonotypes from the bulk population could contaminate FACS-sorted repertoires.

Each CDR3 protein gets one entry after TCRdb re-called the 5' RACE reads with MiXCR. The sample gives 80,000 to 100,000 distinct CDR3 sequences, roughly 5.8% of which show up once; more than 40% is in the top ten. In its sample, this clonotype was seen a few times. The antigen is undetermined. The sequences come from CD8+ T cells sorted from PBMCs, collected 10 days after the yellow fever booster vaccination. The sequence was obtained from a man between 18 and 29 years old who received the YFV17D yellow fever vaccine. The J gene is TRBJ1-1, the V gene TRBV5-6; 8 bases line up with TRBD1. CDR3: CASSFGTGNTEAFF. CDR3 bases: TGTGCCAGCAGCTTCGGGACAGGAAACACTGAAGCTTTCTTT.